This T cell receptor beta chain derives from a study of blood T cell repertoires in COVID-19. Study background: The United States, Italy and Spain provided the acute and convalescent COVID-19 samples. The analysed material was cDNA or gDNA that came from T cells, B-cell-depleted T cells, or PBMCs.

The CDR3 length is 14 residues. CDR1 and CDR2 (germline): LGHDT, YNNKEL (reference sequence). The V and J ends lost 4 bases and 2 bases, in that order; junction bases with no gene match: 3. A Seattle source enrolled patients during active infection and followed them longitudinally. Methods used by the authors: Cell counts per sample came from amplifying reference gene primers. Sequencing used immunoSEQ multiplex PCR; TCRdb keeps in-frame clones, though not all of them. For V, J and clone size, that table is used; D and trimming come from the DNA. This table has 200,000 to 250,000 clones, 81% appearing once.

The receptor comes from a woman aged 80 or over with COVID-19, enrolled during active disease. Sample: peripheral blood. The rearrangement links TRBV3-1 (or the pseudogene TRBV3-2) to TRBJ2-7; 9 nucleotides align to TRBD1. Here the CDR3 reads CASSPGQGTYEQYF. The CDR3 DNA follows: TGTGCCAGCAGCCCCGGACAGGGGACCTACGAGCAGTACTTC.